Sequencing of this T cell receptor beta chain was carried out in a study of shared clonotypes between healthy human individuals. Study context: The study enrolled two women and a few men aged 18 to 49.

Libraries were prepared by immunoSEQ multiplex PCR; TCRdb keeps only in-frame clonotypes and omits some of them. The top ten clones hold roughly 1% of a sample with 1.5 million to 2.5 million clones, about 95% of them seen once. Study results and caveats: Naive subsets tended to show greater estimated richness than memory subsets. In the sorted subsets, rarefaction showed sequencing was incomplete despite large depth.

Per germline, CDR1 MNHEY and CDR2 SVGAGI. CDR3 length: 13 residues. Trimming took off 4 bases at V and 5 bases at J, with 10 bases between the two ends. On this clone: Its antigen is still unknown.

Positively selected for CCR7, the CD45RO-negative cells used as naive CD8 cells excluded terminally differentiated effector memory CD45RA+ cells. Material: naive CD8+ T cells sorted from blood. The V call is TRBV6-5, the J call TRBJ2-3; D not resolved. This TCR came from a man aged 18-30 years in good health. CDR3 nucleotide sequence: TGTGCCAGCAGTTGGACGGAAAAAGATACGCAGTATTTT. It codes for CASSWTEKDTQYF.